The rows below give T cell receptor beta chains drawn from one sample of a study of blood T cells in healthy people across ages. TCRdb re-derived calls from the 5' RACE reads in MiXCR, one entry per CDR3 protein. The sample lists some 940,000 distinct CDR3 sequences, about 29% occurring once. This sample also belongs to another study, concerning T cells of mothers and their children.

Sequencing was carried out using blood. All receptors come from a woman aged 35 to 49 in good health. The CDR3 runs from the conserved cysteine through the conserved F or W. The D gene is left open where the match is weak. Where a row states a size, it is once, few, many or the class of an expanded clone; other rows omit it.

TRBD1	TRBV28	few	TRBJ2-7	CASSLLGDRGGYEQYF	TGTGCCAGCAGTTTATTAGGGGACAGGGGGGGATACGAGCAGTACTTC
TRBD1	TRBV27	-	TRBJ1-1	CASSPKDRFITEAFF	TGTGCCAGCAGTCCCAAGGACAGGTTCATCACTGAAGCTTTCTTT
TRBD2	TRBV7-2	few	TRBJ2-5	CASSLGALAGGLGETQYF	TGTGCCAGCAGCTTAGGGGCGCTAGCGGGGGGGCTTGGGGAGACCCAGTACTTC
-	TRBV9	many	TRBJ1-2	CASSVAWQGNYGYTF	TGTGCCAGCAGCGTAGCTTGGCAGGGGAACTATGGCTACACCTTC
-	TRBV5-1	-	TRBJ2-5	CASSPLQGRTQYF	TGCGCCAGCAGCCCGCTCCAGGGAAGGACCCAGTACTTC
-	TRBV2	-	TRBJ2-3	CASLERTRGDTQYF	TGTGCCAGCCTAGAGAGGACCCGAGGGGATACGCAGTATTTT
TRBD2	TRBV5-1	-	TRBJ2-1	CASSLGGGRASNEQFF	TGCGCCAGCAGCTTGGGGGGAGGGAGGGCATCCAATGAGCAGTTCTTC
TRBD1	TRBV29-1	-	TRBJ2-2	CSVGLGQGLTGELFF	TGCAGCGTTGGCCTAGGACAGGGTTTAACCGGGGAGCTGTTTTTT
TRBD2	TRBV5-5	-	TRBJ2-1	CASSFWTSGAIVRNEQFF	TGTGCCAGCAGCTTCTGGACTAGCGGGGCTATCGTTCGCAATGAGCAGTTCTTC
TRBD1	TRBV10-3	few	TRBJ2-7	CAIRGQQGYEQYF	TGTGCCATCAGGGGCCAACAGGGGTACGAGCAGTACTTC
TRBD1	TRBV29-1	many	TRBJ2-3	CSVGTGVRFVDTQYF	TGCAGCGTTGGGACAGGGGTGAGGTTTGTAGATACGCAGTATTTT
TRBD1	TRBV5-6	-	TRBJ1-1	CASSLAMGRGVTEAFF	TGTGCCAGCAGCCTCGCCATGGGCAGGGGGGTTACTGAAGCTTTCTTT
-	TRBV7-6	-	TRBJ1-1	CASSHSIHRDMNTEAFF	TGTGCCAGCAGTCACTCTATTCACCGGGACATGAACACTGAAGCTTTCTTT
-	TRBV7-2	-	TRBJ1-5	CASSLVSGSRNQPQHF	TGTGCCAGCAGCTTAGTGTCGGGGTCACGCAATCAGCCCCAGCATTTT
-	TRBV21-1	-	TRBJ2-5	CASSLLQGAEETQYF	TGTGCCAGCAGCCTATTACAGGGGGCGGAGGAGACCCAGTACTTC
TRBD2	TRBV5-1	many	TRBJ2-1	CASSAGLAGVEQFF	TGCGCCAGCAGCGCGGGACTAGCGGGGGTTGAGCAGTTCTTC
TRBD1	TRBV28	many	TRBJ2-5	CASKTPQGARETQYF	TGTGCCAGCAAAACCCCTCAGGGGGCGAGAGAGACCCAGTACTTC
-	TRBV4-3	-	TRBJ2-1	CASSQGVSATAGNNEQFF	TGCGCCAGCAGCCAAGGTGTATCGGCGACAGCTGGGAACAATGAGCAGTTCTTC
TRBD1	TRBV18	-	TRBJ2-5	CASVTGEQETQYF	TGTGCCAGCGTCACAGGGGAACAAGAGACCCAGTACTTC
TRBD1	TRBV3-1	-	TRBJ1-3	CASSSWTGGLVSGNTIYF	TGTGCCAGCAGCTCCTGGACAGGGGGCCTCGTCTCTGGAAACACCATATATTTT
-	TRBV28	few	TRBJ2-7	CASSLPRQSSYEQYF	TGTGCCAGCAGCCTCCCGAGACAGTCCTCCTACGAGCAGTACTTC
TRBD1	TRBV5-1	-	TRBJ2-7	CASSLGQGIVEQYF	TGCGCCAGCAGCTTGGGACAGGGAATTGTCGAGCAGTACTTC
TRBD1	TRBV20-1	few	TRBJ1-2	CSARDPWGTGGTYGYTF	TGCAGTGCTAGAGACCCCTGGGGCACAGGGGGCACTTATGGCTACACCTTC
-	TRBV20-1	few	TRBJ2-7	CSANTGTGVSEQYF	TGCAGTGCTAATACCGGGACTGGGGTGAGCGAGCAGTACTTC
-	TRBV12-3/TRBV12-4	-	TRBJ1-5	CASSRRLQIDSNQPQHF	TGTGCCAGCAGTCGCCGTCTTCAGATCGATAGCAATCAGCCCCAGCATTTT
-	TRBV29-1	-	TRBJ1-1	CSVEAQRNTEAFF	TGCAGCGTTGAAGCGCAGCGGAACACTGAAGCTTTCTTT
TRBD1	TRBV27	many	TRBJ2-1	CASRPLRGHHNEQFF	TGTGCCAGCAGACCCCTGAGGGGGCACCACAATGAGCAGTTCTTC
-	TRBV20-1	many	TRBJ1-2	CSARRQSTVGNTF	TGCAGTGCTCGCAGACAGTCCACTGTAGGCAACACCTTC
TRBD1	TRBV6-2/TRBV6-3	-	TRBJ1-4	CASRYGQGTNEKLFF	TGTGCCAGCAGATACGGACAGGGGACTAATGAAAAACTGTTTTTT
-	TRBV20-1	-	TRBJ1-5	CSARIGNRANQPQHF	TGCAGTGCTAGGATAGGGAACAGGGCCAATCAGCCCCAGCATTTT
-	TRBV7-6	many	TRBJ2-7	CASSRLGQRNGIYEQYF	TGTGCCAGCAGCCGCCTCGGACAAAGGAACGGAATCTACGAGCAGTACTTC
-	TRBV12-3/TRBV12-4	-	TRBJ2-7	CASSLRMWEQYF	TGTGCCAGCAGTTTACGTATGTGGGAGCAGTACTTC
TRBD1	TRBV5-1	few	TRBJ2-3	CASSTLTGSTDTQYF	TGCGCCAGCAGCACCCTGACAGGGAGCACAGATACGCAGTATTTT